This T cell receptor (beta chain) emerged from a study of blood T cell repertoires in COVID-19. Generated by immunoSEQ multiplex PCR, the TCRdb table keeps only in-frame clones and is missing some. The repertoire holds under 200,000 clones, with around nine tenths as singletons. The V segment lost 0 bases and the J segment 2 bases; nucleotides outside the gene matches: 1. Germline CDR1 reads SGHRS; CDR2 reads YFSETQ. The CDR3 sequence is 17 residues long. The specimen was PBMCs or T cells enriched from blood (not recorded which). The sequence came from a young woman who had recovered from COVID-19. This chain links TRBV5-1 with TRBJ2-3, with 15 bases aligning to TRBD2. Written as DNA, the CDR3 is TGCGCCAGCAGCTTGGGGACTAGCGGGAGGGCCACAGATACGCAGTATTTT. Protein sequence: CASSLGTSGRATDTQYF. Complete variable domain (other parts from reference TRBV5-1 and TRBJ2-3): KAGVTQTPRYLIKTRGQQVTLSCSPISGHRSVSWYQQTPGQGLQFLFEYFSETQRNKGNFPGRFSGRQFSNSRSEMNVSTLELGDSALYLCASSLGTSGRATDTQYFGPGTRLTVL.